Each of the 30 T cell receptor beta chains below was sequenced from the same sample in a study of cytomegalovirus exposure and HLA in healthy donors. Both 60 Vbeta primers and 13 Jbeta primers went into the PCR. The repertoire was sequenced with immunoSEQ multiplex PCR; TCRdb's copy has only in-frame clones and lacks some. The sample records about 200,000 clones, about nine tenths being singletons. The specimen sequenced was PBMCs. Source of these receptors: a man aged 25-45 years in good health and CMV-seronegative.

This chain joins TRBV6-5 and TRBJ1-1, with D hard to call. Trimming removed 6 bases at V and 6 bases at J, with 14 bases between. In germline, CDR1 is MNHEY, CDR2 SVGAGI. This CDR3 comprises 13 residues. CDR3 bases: TGTGCCAGCAGCCGCGGAGGAGGCGCTGAAGCTTTCTTT. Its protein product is CASSRGGGAEAFF.

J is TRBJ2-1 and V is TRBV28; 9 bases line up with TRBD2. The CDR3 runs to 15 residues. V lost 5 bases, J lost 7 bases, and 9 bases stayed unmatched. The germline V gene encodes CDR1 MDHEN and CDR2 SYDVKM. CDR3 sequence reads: CASSRAGTSLNEQFF. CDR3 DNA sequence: TGTGCCAGCAGTCGAGCCGGGACTAGCTTAAATGAGCAGTTCTTC.

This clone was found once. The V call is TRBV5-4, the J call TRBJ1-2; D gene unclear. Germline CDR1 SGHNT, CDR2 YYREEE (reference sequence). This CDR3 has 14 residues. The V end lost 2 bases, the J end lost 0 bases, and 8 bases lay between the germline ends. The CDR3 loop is CASSFDSSNYGYTF. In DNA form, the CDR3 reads TGTGCCAGCAGCTTCGACTCGTCTAACTATGGCTACACCTTC. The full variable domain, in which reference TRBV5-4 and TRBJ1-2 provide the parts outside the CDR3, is ETGVTQSPTHLIKTRGQQVTLRCSSQSGHNTVSWYQQALGQGPQFIFQYYREEENGRGNFPPRFSGLQFPNYSSELNVNALELDDSALYLCASSFDSSNYGYTFGSGTRLTVV.

CDR3 DNA sequence: TGTGCCACCAGCAGAGGACAGGTTCGTGGAAACACCATATATTTT. Translating it yields CATSRGQVRGNTIYF. The genes are TRBV15 and TRBJ1-3; tentatively, D is TRBD1 (6 bases). CDR3 length: 15 residues. V lost 1 base and J 3 bases, leaving 10 bases between the germline ends. Germline V lookup: CDR1 LNHNV, CDR2 YYDKDF (reference sequence). The variable domain in full, with the rest retrieved from reference TRBV15 and TRBJ1-3, is DAMVIQNPRYQVTQFGKPVTLSCSQTLNHNVMYWYQQKSSQAPKLLFHYYDKDFNNEADTPDNFQSRRPNTSFCFLDIRSPGLGDTAMYLCATSRGQVRGNTIYFGEGSWLTVV.

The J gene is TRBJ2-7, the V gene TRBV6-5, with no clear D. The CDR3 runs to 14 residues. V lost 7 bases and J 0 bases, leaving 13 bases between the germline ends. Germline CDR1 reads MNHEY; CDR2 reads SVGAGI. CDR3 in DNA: TGTGCCAGCAAAGTGAGGCGTACCTCCTACGAGCAGTACTTC. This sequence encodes CASKVRRTSYEQYF.

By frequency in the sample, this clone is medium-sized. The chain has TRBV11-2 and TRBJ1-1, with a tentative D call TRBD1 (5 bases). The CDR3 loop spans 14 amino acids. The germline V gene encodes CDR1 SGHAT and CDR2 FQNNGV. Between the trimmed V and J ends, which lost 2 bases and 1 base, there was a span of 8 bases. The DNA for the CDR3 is TGTGCCAGCAGCTTACAGGGCCCGAACACTGAAGCTTTCTTT. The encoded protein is CASSLQGPNTEAFF.

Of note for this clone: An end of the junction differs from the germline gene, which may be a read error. The CDR3: CSVDRGQGEVF. The DNA of the CDR3 is TGCAGCGTTGACCGCGGACAGGGCGAAGTCTTC. This chain connects TRBV29-1 to TRBJ2-1; TRBD1 agrees at 8 bases. This CDR3 spans 11 amino acids. Germline values: CDR1 SQVTM, CDR2 ANQGSEA.

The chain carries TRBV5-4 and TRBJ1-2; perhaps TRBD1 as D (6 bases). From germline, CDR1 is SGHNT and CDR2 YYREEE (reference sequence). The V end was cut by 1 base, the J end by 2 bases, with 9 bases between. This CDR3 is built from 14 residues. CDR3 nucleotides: TGTGCCAGCAGCTTGATGGACAGCAACTATGGCTACACCTTC. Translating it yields CASSLMDSNYGYTF.

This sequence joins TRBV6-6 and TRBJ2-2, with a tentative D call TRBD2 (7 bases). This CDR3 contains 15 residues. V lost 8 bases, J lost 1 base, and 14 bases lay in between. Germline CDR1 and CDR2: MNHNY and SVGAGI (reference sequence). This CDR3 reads CASHRGGRNTGELFF. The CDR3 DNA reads TGTGCCAGCCATAGGGGGGGCAGGAACACCGGGGAGCTGTTTTTT.

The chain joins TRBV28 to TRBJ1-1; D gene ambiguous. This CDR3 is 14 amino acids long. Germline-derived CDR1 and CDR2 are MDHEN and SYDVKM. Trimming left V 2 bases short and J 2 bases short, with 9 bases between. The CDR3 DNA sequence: TGTGCCAGCAGTTTAGCCCAGACTAACACTGAAGCTTTCTTT. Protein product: CASSLAQTNTEAFF.

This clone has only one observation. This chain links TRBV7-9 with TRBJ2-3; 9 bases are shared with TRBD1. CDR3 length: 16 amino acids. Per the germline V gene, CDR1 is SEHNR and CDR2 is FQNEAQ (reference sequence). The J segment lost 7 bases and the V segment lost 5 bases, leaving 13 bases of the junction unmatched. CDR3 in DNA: TGTGCCAGCAGCCTCACTATACAGGGGGCGACGAATACGCAGTATTTT. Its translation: CASSLTIQGATNTQYF.

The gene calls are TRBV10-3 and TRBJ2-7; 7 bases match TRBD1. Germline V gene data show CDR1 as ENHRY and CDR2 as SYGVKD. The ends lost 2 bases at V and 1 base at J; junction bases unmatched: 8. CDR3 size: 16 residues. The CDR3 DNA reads TGTGCCATCAGTGAGGGACAGGTTCGACCTTCCTACGAGCAGTACTTC. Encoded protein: CAISEGQVRPSYEQYF.

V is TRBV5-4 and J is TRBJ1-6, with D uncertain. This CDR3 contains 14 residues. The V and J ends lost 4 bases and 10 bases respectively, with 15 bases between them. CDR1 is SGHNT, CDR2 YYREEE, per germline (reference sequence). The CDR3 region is CASSPEGLGSPLHF. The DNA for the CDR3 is TGTGCCAGCAGCCCCGAGGGTTTGGGCTCACCCCTCCACTTT. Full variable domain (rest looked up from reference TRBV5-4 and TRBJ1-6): ETGVTQSPTHLIKTRGQQVTLRCSSQSGHNTVSWYQQALGQGPQFIFQYYREEENGRGNFPPRFSGLQFPNYSSELNVNALELDDSALYLCASSPEGLGSPLHFGNGTRLTVT.

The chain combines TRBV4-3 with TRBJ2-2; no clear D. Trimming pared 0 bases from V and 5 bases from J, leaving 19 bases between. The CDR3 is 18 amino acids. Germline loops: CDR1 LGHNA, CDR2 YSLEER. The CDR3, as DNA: TGCGCCAGCAGCCAAGAACCAGCCTTGCGAGAGGAGACCGGGGAGCTGTTTTTT. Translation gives CASSQEPALREETGELFF.

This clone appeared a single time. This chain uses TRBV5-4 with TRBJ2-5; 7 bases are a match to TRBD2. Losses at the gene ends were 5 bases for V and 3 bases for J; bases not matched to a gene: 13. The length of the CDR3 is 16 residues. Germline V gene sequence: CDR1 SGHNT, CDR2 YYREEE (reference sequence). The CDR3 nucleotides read TGTGCCAGCAGACGGGGAGGGGAGGTTGGTGAAGAGACCCAGTACTTC. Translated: CASRRGGEVGEETQYF.

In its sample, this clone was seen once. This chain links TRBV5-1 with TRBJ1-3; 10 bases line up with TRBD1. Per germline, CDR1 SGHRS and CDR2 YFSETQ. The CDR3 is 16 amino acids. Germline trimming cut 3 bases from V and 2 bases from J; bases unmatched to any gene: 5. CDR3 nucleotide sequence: TGCGCCAGCAGCTGGGGACAGGGGAGTCCTGGAAACACCATATATTTT. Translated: CASSWGQGSPGNTIYF.

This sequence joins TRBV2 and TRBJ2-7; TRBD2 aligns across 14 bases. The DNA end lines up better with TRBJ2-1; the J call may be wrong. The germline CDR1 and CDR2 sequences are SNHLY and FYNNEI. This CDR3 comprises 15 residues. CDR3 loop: CASSPTSGGAGEQFF. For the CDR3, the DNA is TGTGCCAGCAGTCCGACTAGCGGGGGGGCCGGTGAGCAGTTCTTC.

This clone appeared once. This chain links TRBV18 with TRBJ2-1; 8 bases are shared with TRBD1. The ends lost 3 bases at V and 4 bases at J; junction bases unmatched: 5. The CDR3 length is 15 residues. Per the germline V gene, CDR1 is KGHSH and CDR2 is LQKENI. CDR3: CASSPSTGAYNEQFF. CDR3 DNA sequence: TGTGCCAGCTCACCCTCGACAGGGGCGTACAATGAGCAGTTCTTC.

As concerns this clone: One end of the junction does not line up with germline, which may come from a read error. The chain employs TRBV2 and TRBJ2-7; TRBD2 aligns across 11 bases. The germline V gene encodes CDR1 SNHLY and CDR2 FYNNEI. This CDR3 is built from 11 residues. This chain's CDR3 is CASRGIAGGDF. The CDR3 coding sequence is TGTGCCAGCAGGGGAATAGCGGGAGGGGACTTC.

The CDR3 bases are TGTGCCAGCAGGAGCTACAGGGGGGACAACAACTACGAGCAGTACTTC. Protein sequence: CASRSYRGDNNYEQYF. This sequence joins TRBV28 and TRBJ2-7; TRBD1 agrees at 8 bases. In germline, CDR1 is MDHEN, CDR2 SYDVKM. The CDR3 runs to 16 residues. V dropped 6 bases and J dropped 3; count of bases not matched to a gene: 13.

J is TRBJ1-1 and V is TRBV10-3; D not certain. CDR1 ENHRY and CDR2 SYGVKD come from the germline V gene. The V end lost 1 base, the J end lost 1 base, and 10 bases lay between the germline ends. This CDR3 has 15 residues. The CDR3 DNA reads TGTGCCATCAGTGAGTGGCAGGTTAGGAACACTGAAGCTTTCTTT. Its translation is CAISEWQVRNTEAFF.

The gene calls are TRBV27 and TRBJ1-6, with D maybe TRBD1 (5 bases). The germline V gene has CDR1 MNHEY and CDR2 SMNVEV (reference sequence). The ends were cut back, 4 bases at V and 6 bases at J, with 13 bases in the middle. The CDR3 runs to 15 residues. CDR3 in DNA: TGTGCCAGCAGTTGGCAGCGGGACGGTAATTCACCCCTCCACTTT. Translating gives CASSWQRDGNSPLHF.

CDR3 region: CASSPRDRGQLRNEKLFF. For the CDR3, the DNA is TGTGCCAGCAGTCCTAGGGACAGGGGGCAGTTGCGGAATGAAAAACTGTTTTTT. The chain joins TRBV27 to TRBJ1-4; 12 bases agree with TRBD1. The CDR3 is made up of 18 amino acids. V gave up 5 bases and J gave up 5 bases; unmatched junction bases: 12. CDR1 MNHEY and CDR2 SMNVEV come from the germline V gene (reference sequence).

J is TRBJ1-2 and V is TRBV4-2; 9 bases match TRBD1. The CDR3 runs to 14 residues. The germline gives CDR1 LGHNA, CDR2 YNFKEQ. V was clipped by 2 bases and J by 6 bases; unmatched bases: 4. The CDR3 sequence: CASSQRTGEDGYTF. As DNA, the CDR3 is TGTGCCAGCAGCCAAAGGACAGGGGAAGATGGCTACACCTTC.

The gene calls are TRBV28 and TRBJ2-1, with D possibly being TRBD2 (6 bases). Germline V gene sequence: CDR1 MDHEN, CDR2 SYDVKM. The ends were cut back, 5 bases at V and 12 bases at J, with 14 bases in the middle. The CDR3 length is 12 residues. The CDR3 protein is CASSVDLRGQFF. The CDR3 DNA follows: TGTGCCAGCAGTGTTGACTTGCGGGGGCAGTTCTTC.

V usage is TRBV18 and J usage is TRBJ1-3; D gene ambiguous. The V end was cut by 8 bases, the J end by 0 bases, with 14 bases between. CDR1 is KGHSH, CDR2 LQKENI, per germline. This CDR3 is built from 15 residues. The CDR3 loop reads CASQPEWSSGNTIYF. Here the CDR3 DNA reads TGTGCCAGCCAACCAGAGTGGAGCTCTGGAAACACCATATATTTT.

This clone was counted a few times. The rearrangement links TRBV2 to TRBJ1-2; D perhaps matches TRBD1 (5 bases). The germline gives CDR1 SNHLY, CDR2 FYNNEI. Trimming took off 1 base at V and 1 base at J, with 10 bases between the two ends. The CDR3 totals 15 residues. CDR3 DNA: TGTGCCAGCAGTGAAGGCAGGGCAAATAACTATGGCTACACCTTC. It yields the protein CASSEGRANNYGYTF.

The CDR3 DNA sequence: TGTGCCAGCAGCGTGAGCTCAGGGCGGCAGCCCCAGCATTTT. This encodes CASSVSSGRQPQHF. V and J are TRBV9 and TRBJ1-5; weak D call: TRBD1 (5 bases). This CDR3 region has 14 residues. V dropped 2 bases and J dropped 7 bases, with 13 bases sitting between them. Germline assignment: CDR1 SGDLS and CDR2 YYNGEE.

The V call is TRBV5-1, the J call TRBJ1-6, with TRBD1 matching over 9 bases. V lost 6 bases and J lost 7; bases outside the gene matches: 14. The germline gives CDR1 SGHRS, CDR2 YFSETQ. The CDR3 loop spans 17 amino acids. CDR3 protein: CASTRTGVTTMNSPLHF. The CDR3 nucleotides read TGCGCCAGCACACGGACAGGGGTGACTACTATGAATTCACCCCTCCACTTT.

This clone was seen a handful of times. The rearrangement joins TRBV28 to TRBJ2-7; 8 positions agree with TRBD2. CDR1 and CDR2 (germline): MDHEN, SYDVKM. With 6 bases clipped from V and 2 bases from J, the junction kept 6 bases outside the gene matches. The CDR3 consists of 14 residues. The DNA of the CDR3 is TGTGCCAGCAGCCCTAGCGGGCCCGCCTACGAGCAGTACTTC. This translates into CASSPSGPAYEQYF.